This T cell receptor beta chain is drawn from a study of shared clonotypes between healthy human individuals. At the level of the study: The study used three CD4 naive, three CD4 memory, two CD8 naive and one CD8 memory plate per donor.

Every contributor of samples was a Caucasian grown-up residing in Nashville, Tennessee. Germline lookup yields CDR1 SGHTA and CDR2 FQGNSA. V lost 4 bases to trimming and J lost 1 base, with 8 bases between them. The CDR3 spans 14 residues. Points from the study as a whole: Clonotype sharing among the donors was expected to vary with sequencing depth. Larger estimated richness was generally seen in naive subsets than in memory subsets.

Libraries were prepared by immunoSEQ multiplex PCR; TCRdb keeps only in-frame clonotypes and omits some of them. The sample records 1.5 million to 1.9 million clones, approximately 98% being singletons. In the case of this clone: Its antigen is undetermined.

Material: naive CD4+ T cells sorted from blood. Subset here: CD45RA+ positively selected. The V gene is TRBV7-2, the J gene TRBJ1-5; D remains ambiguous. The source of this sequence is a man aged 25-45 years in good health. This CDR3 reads CASSWARSNQPQHF. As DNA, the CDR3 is TGTGCCAGCAGCTGGGCCCGGAGCAATCAGCCCCAGCATTTT.